These 6 T cell receptor beta chains originate from one sample sequenced in a study of prognosis after radiotherapy for stage I lung cancer. By two-round multiplex PCR, the TCR beta CDR3 was amplified from genomic DNA. Round one of PCR was performed, and it used primers specific to each TRBV and TRBJ gene. TCRdb reprocessed the multiplex PCR reads via MiXCR and lists one record per CDR3 protein. The sample includes over 45,000 distinct CDR3 sequences, more than 20% of them seen just once. The sample here was PBMCs, taken before or after stereotactic body radiation therapy (not recorded which). These receptors all come from a donor of 50 years or more with non-small cell lung cancer.

This chain connects TRBV2 to TRBJ2-5; weak D call: TRBD1 (5 bases). This CDR3 is built from 14 residues. Trimming pared 7 bases from V and 10 bases from J, leaving 22 bases between. The germline V gene encodes CDR1 SNHLY and CDR2 FYNNEI. CDR3: CASIYQGSQDIQYF. Here the CDR3 DNA reads TGTGCCAGCATTTATCAGGGTTCCCAAGACATCCAGTACTTC.

The sample holds many counts of this clonotype. The rearrangement links TRBV6-1 to TRBJ1-1; 7 nucleotides agree with TRBD1. This CDR3 is 14 amino acids long. Germline V gene data show CDR1 as MNHNS and CDR2 as SASEGT. The V gene end was trimmed by 7 bases and the J gene end by 4 bases; junction bases not matched to a gene: 9. The chain's CDR3 is CASTQLAGGTEAFF. The CDR3 DNA is TGTGCCAGCACCCAATTGGCAGGGGGCACTGAAGCTTTCTTT.

This clonotype has at least ten counts. The gene calls are TRBV12-3 or TRBV12-4 and TRBJ1-4; D ambiguous. The CDR3 extends over 12 amino acids. V lost 2 bases to trimming and J lost 10 bases, with 8 bases between them. The chain's CDR3 is CASSLSGLKLFF. Written as DNA, the CDR3 is TGTGCCAGCAGTTTAAGTGGATTAAAACTGTTTTTT.

This clonotype was counted at least ten times. The chain employs TRBV6-1 and TRBJ2-1, with TRBD2 matching over 10 bases. Germline V gene data show CDR1 as MNHNS and CDR2 as SASEGT. This CDR3 has 14 residues. V lost 6 bases to trimming and J lost 10 bases; unmatched junction nucleotides: 9. In DNA form, the CDR3 reads TGTGCCAGCAGAGCCGGGACTAGCGAACGCGAGCAGTTCTTC. Its protein product is CASRAGTSEREQFF.

The table lists this clonotype with many counts. The chain couples TRBV6-8 to TRBJ1-5, with D perhaps TRBD1 (5 bases). The CDR3 runs to 17 residues. Trimming stripped 8 bases from V and 1 base from J, with 21 bases between. From germline, CDR1 is MNHGY and CDR2 SAAAGT. The CDR3 loop is CASCGRRDGRSNQPQHF. CDR3 DNA sequence: TGTGCCAGCTGTGGACGGCGGGACGGTAGGAGCAATCAGCCCCAGCATTTT.

V and J are TRBV20-1 and TRBJ2-1; a weak D match, TRBD2 (6 bases). The CDR3 extends over 14 amino acids. Looked up from germline, CDR1 is DFQATT and CDR2 is SNEGSKA (reference sequence). With 3 bases removed from V and 4 bases from J, the gap between germline ends came to 13 bases. The CDR3 DNA reads as TGCAGTGCTAGGGGGACTGGCGGATACAATGAGCAGTTCTTC. The encoded protein is CSARGTGGYNEQFF.